This TCR beta chain was profiled in a study of neoadjuvant anti-PD-1 for oral cavity cancer (dated by TCRdb to about 2021). Regarding the complete study: Before undergoing curative-intent surgical resection, most patients got three to four biweekly nivolumab doses at 3 mg/kg. For patients who did not progress, a fourth nivolumab dose was given around day 43, followed by definitive surgical resection on days 50-56. Under RECIST 1.1, patients with complete response, partial response or stable disease were classed as responders, and patients with progression were classed as non-responders. A roughly 33% response rate was observed in the parent correlative cohort, in which eleven to twelve patients were included.

Beyond this particular receptor, the publication reports: Higher pretreatment blood Treg/Th17 ratios correlated with higher pretreatment blood TCRbeta clonality and lower post-treatment tumor TCRbeta clonality. Only a few patients per response group were included in the TCR analyses, and the authors called for validation in larger cohorts. After neoadjuvant nivolumab, non-responders showed significantly higher T cell clonality (Gini index) in PBMCs than responders did.

V is cut back by 4 bases and J by 4 bases, with 13 bases in the junction unmatched. CDR1 and CDR2 are drawn from the germline V gene: SGHVS, FQNEAQ. The CDR3, from cysteine to phenylalanine, totals 17 residues. The only DNA kept is the CDR3, 51 bases in frame from the first base. This clone has just a few counts. Its target antigen remains unknown. Per-base qualities were not stored, and no clone one base away is much larger. According to the study, the label for this sample's time point signals: after neoadjuvant nivolumab, at surgical resection. The patients had newly diagnosed stage II-IVA oral cavity squamous cell carcinoma and had not received any prior systemic or radiation treatment. The cohort consisted of patients with HPV-negative, locally advanced oral cavity squamous cell carcinoma. Peripheral blood mononuclear cells were analyzed directly and were not maintained or expanded in culture. The samples were obtained from a longitudinal correlative study of a single-arm phase II trial testing neoadjuvant nivolumab in oral cavity squamous cell carcinoma. Subject-matched pre- and post-treatment PBMCs and tumors from three responders and three non-responders underwent genomic DNA-based TCRbeta sequencing. Peripheral blood mononuclear cells were collected before nivolumab treatment and were collected again after treatment, at the time of surgery. The Maxwell RSC DNA from Cells kit was used to extract genomic DNA from PBMCs.

For deep sequencing, each PBMC sample was run in six replicates, with libraries mostly built from approximately 0.45 ug of input genomic DNA. The immunoSEQ hsTCRbeta kit was used to prepare TCRbeta libraries according to the manufacturer's instructions. The finished libraries were brought together in one pool at approximately 3 nM, which was then read using an Illumina NovaSeq 6000 S4 flow cell. On the study's bioinformatics: The immunoSEQ Analyzer handled quality control and preprocessing of the raw data. The analysis was limited to productive rearrangements, and each clonotype was defined by a unique CDR3 amino acid sequence. Repertoire clonality was estimated as the Gini-Simpson index, computed with the R package tcR. Student's t test was used to compare Gini indices, and Pearson correlation was used to assess associations with tumor size change. TCRdb stores this immuneACCESS table with in-frame sequences only. Part of the clones is absent; in the studies checked, under half of the shortfall reflects unresolved V genes, and no reason is known for the rest. V and J calls and clone size follow that table, whereas D and trimming were derived from the DNA. The sample profile shows about 42,000 clones; 65% to 85% of them were found once. 4.5% to 5% of the sample rests with the top ten.

The receptor chain draws on TRBV7-8 and TRBJ1-1; 9 nucleotides in the junction match TRBD1. The sequencing here drew on PBMCs, taken after nivolumab (anti-PD-1) treatment. This clonotype was obtained from a person between 35 and 79 years old with oral cavity squamous cell carcinoma. CDR3 protein: CASSWIRDRVRVTEAFF. The nucleotides are TGTGCCAGCAGCTGGATCCGGGACAGGGTAAGGGTCACTGAAGCTTTCTTT.